One T cell receptor beta chain is described in this entry. Its antigen remains unknown. Four subsets defined by CD45RA and CD27 were sorted after CD3, CD4, CD8 and live/dead staining. This record belongs to a study of naive and memory T cell subsets. General observations from the study: From naive to CM, EM and EMRA, diversity decreased and Gini increased. Findings for naive and memory subsets could not be checked against ground truth. Possibly reflecting memory cells re-expressing CD45RA, a few larger clonotypes occurred in naive repertoires, especially CD8.

An equimolar mix of two oligonucleotides served as the beta constant-region primer for TRBC1 and TRBC2. TCRdb reprocessed the UMI-ligation and nested PCR reads with MiXCR, giving one entry per CDR3 protein. The sample contains some 150,000 distinct CDR3 sequences, about 15% of which appear only once. V lost 4 bases and J 7 bases, leaving 12 bases between the germline ends. The CDR3 extends over 12 amino acids. CDR1 SGHRS and CDR2 YFSETQ come from the germline V gene. The specimen sequenced was naive CD4+ T cells from blood. The TCR comes from a human donor in good health. This chain joins TRBV5-1 and TRBJ2-7; D possibly corresponds to TRBD2 (5 bases). CDR3 DNA: TGCGCCAGCAGCCCAACCCAGCGGGAGCAGTACTTC. It is translated as CASSPTQREQYF. The full variable domain, with the rest looked up from reference TRBV5-1 and TRBJ2-7, is KAGVTQTPRYLIKTRGQQVTLSCSPISGHRSVSWYQQTPGQGLQFLFEYFSETQRNKGNFPGRFSGRQFSNSRSEMNVSTLELGDSALYLCASSPTQREQYFGPGTRLTVT.